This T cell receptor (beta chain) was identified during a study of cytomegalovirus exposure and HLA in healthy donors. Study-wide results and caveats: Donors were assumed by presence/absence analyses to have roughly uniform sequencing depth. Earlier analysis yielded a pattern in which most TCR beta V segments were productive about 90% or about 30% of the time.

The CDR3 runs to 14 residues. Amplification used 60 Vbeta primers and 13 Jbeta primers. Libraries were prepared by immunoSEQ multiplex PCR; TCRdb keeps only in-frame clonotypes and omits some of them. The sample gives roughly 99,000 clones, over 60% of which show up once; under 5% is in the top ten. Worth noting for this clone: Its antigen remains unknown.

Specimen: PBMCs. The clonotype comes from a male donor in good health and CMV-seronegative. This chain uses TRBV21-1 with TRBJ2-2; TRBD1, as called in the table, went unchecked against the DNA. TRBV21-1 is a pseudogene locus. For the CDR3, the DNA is TGTGCCAGCAGCAAAGTCGGGACAACCGGGGAGCTGTTTTTT. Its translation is CASSKVGTTGELFF.